This TCR beta chain was identified during a study of early T cells in non-severe SARS-CoV-2 infection (dated by TCRdb to 2020 to 2023). About the full investigation: Because TCR sequencing relied on bulk RNA taken from unsorted whole blood, pairing of alpha and beta chains was not possible. Study-wide conclusions, independent of this receptor: VDJdb matching was skewed toward anti-spike CD8 responses and likely underestimated virus-specific expansions, missing private and CD4 specificities.

The library was prepared using 5' RACE. The reads were generated on a NextSeq 500. To correct for sequencing error and PCR bias, the TCR library protocol tagged individual cDNA molecules with unique molecular identifiers. Both TCR alpha and beta chains were sequenced, and tight co-correlation was observed between alpha and beta sequence abundances in each sample. As for how the authors treated the data: Decombinator V4 was used to perform V gene, J gene and CDR3 annotation of TCR sequences. TCRs were defined as expanded if a significant change between any two time points was detected under a Poisson model with p below 0.0001. TCR abundances were normalised to the total number of TCRs sequenced per sample and expressed as counts per million. MAIT TCRs were defined by TRAV1-2 paired with TRAJ12, TRAJ20 or TRAJ33, and iNKT TCRs by TRAV10 paired with TRAJ18. VDJdb, accessed on 1 November 2021, was searched for TCRs annotated for CMV, EBV and SARS-CoV-2, and TCRs annotated for more than one antigen were excluded. Clones were called with MiXCR by TCRdb after fastp trimmed the public reads at Q25, and only in-frame beta chains were retained. All rows with the same CDR3 protein become a single entry with the most common DNA and genes. The V and J calls and clone size come from TCRdb's table, not from the authors' own analysis. This sample is represented by fewer than 35,000 distinct CDR3 sequences; about 8.2% of them were singletons. In total, the top ten clones hold less than 15% of the sample.

This clonotype was detected many times. The clone's antigen remains unknown. Base qualities are not at hand, and no much larger clone is one base apart. V is pared back by 3 bases and J by 9 bases, with 12 bases lying between the germline termini. The CDR3 holds 13 amino acids from the cysteine to the phenylalanine. Here the CDR3 DNA is all that survives: 39 bases in frame from base 1. Set within a cohort of healthcare workers in London, UK, this nested case-control study involved weekly PCR testing of nasopharyngeal swabs along with blood sampling. Healthcare workers were recruited during the week of the UK lockdown, between 23 and 31 March 2020, and followed weekly for up to about 15 weeks.

The sequence was collected from an adult who was a healthcare worker with PCR-confirmed SARS-CoV-2 infection or an uninfected control (not recorded which). The specimen was whole blood. The chain joins TRBV12-3 or TRBV12-4 to TRBJ2-1; the D gene cannot be resolved reliably. CDR3 protein: CASSLWQVGEQFF. The DNA reads TGTGCCAGCAGTTTGTGGCAGGTGGGTGAGCAGTTCTTC.